This T cell receptor (beta chain) emerged from a study of OX40 agonist ivuxolimab in advanced cancers. V was trimmed by 4 bases and J by 5 bases, leaving 21 bases between them. The germline V gene has CDR1 SGDLS and CDR2 YYNGEE. The CDR3 sequence is 16 residues long. The data were produced by immunoSEQ multiplex PCR, yet TCRdb's version contains in-frame clones alone and is incomplete. The sample lists about 48,000 clones, 70% to 90% occurring once. This clone is a singleton in its sample. This chain uses TRBV9 with TRBJ2-5; possible D gene TRBD2, 5 bases. This TCR was sampled from an adult with an advanced solid tumor such as melanoma, head and neck, liver or kidney cancer. This sample comprised CD4+ or CD8+ T cells sorted from blood, obtained in a trial of the OX40 agonist ivuxolimab. This CDR3 reads CASSLSSQRTGETQYF. As DNA, the CDR3 is TGTGCCAGCAGCTTGTCTTCTCAGCGGACGGGGGAGACCCAGTACTTC.